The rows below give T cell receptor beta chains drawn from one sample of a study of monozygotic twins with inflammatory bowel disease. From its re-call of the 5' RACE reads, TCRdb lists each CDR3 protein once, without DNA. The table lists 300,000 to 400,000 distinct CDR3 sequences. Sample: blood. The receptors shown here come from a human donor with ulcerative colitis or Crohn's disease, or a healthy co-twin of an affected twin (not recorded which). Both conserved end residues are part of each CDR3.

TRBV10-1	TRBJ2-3	CASSESPRTDTQYF
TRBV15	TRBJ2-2	CATSRGWGGANTGELFF
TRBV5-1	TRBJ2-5	CASSMGQGEETQYF
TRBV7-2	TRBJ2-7	CASSLAGTGFYEQYF
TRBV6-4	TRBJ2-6	CASSEKGTGANVLTF
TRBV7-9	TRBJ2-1	CASSLGVGQGAANEQFF
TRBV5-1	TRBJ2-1	CASSLRGGDEQFF
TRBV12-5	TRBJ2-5	CASGYLGRGSLQETQYF
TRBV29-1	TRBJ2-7	CSVEGTATYEQYF
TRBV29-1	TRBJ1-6	CSAEPSSANSPLHF
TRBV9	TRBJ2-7	CASSGFKQGITSYEQYF
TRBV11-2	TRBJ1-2	CASSLDRGQSGYTF
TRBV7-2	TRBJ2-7	CASSSLAGGYLSYEQYF
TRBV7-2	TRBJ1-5	CASSLGSGINQPQHF
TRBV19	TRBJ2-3	CASSIDKGTQKRTTQYF
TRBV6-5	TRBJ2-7	CASITGQGSDEQYF
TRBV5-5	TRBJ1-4	CASSLRDRENEKLFF
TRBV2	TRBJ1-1	CASSEAGHPNTEAFF
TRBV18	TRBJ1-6	CASSLIPSGGLYNSPLHF
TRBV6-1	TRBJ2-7	CASSTLAGASYEQYF
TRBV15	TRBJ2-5	CATSRDLGQKETQYF
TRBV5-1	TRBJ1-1	CASSLEGSNTEAFF
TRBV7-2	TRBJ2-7	CASSLVPDSYEQYF
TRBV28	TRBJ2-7	CASSSITGIPSYEQYF
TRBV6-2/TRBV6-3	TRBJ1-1	CASSYLGPSEAFF
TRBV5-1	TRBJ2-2	CASSLSGHTGELFF
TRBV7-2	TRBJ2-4	CASSLAGGFKNIQYF
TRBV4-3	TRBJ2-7	CASSQDKVTGDCYEQYF
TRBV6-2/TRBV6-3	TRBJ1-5	CASSYLSENQPQHF
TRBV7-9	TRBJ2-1	CASSHRDRGPNEQFF
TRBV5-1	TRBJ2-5	CASSLGSSGSQETQYF
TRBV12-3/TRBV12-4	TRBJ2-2	CASFLDSGGELFF
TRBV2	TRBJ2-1	CASSSDLAPFSSYNEQFF